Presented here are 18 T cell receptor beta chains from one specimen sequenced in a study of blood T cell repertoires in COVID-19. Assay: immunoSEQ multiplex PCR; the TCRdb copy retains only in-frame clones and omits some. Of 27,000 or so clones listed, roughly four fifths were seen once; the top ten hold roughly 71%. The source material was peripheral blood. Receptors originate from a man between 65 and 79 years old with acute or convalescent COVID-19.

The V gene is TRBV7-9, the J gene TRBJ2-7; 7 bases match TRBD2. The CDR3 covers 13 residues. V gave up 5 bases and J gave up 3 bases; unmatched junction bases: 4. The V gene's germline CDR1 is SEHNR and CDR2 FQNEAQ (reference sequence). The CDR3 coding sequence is TGTGCCAGCAGCCCAGCTAGCGGCTACGAGCAGTACTTC. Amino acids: CASSPASGYEQYF.

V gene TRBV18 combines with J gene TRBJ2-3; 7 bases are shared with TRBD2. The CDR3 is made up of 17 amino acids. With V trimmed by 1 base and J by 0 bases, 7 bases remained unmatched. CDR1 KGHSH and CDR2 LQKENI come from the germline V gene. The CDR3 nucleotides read TGTGCCAGCTCACCACTAGTAGCGGGTCCTAGCACAGATACGCAGTATTTT. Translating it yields CASSPLVAGPSTDTQYF.

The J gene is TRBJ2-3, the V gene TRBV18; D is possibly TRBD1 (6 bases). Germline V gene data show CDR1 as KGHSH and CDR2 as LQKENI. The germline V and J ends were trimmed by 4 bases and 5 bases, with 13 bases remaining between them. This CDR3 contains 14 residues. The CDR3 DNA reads TGTGCCAGCTCACGGACAGCCGAAAGAGATACGCAGTATTTT. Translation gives CASSRTAERDTQYF.

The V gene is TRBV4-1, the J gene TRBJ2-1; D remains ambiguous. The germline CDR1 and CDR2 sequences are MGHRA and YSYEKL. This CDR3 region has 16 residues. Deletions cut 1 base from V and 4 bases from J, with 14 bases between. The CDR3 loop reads CASSQGNSHLYNEQFF. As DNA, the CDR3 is TGCGCCAGCAGCCAAGGAAACTCGCACCTATACAATGAGCAGTTCTTC.

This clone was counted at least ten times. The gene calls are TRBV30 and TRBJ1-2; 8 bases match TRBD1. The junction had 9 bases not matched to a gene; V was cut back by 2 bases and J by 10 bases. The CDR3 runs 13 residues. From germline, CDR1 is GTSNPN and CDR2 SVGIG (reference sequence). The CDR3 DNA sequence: TGTGCCTGGAGTCGCTTCGGACAGGGTATCTACACCTTC. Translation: CAWSRFGQGIYTF.

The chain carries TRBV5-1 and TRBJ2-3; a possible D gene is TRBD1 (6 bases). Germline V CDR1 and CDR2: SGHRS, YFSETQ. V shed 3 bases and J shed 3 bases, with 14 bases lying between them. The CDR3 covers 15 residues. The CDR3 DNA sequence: TGCGCCAGCAGCTCAAGGACAGACTCGACAGATACGCAGTATTTT. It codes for CASSSRTDSTDTQYF.

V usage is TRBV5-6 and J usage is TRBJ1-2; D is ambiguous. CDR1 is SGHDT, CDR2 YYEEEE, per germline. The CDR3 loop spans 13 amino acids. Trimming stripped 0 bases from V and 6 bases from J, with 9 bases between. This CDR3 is CASSLGPRDGYTF. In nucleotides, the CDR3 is TGTGCCAGCAGCTTGGGACCCCGGGATGGCTACACCTTC.

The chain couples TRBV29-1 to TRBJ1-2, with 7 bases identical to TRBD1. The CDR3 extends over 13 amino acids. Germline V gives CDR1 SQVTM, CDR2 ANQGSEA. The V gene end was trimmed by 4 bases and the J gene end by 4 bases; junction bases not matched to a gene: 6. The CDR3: CSVAEGAGYGYTF. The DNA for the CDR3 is TGCAGCGTTGCGGAGGGGGCGGGCTATGGCTACACCTTC.

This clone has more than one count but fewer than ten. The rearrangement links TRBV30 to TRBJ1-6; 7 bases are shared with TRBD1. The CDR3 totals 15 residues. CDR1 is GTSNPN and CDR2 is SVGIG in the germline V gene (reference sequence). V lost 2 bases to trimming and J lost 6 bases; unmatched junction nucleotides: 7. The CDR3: CAWSPPDRVNSPLHF. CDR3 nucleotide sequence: TGTGCCTGGAGTCCCCCCGACAGGGTTAATTCACCCCTCCACTTT.

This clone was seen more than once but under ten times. In DNA, the CDR3 is TGTGCCAGCAGTGTAATTCGGGACAGGGGCCCAAGGCAGTACTTC. Its protein product is CASSVIRDRGPRQYF. This chain connects TRBV2 to TRBJ2-7, with TRBD1 matching 10 bases. The V gene's germline CDR1 is SNHLY and CDR2 FYNNEI. The CDR3 loop spans 15 amino acids. After removal of 4 bases from V and 9 bases from J, the junction contained 12 bases not matched to a gene. Looking up the rest from reference TRBV2 and TRBJ2-7 gives the full variable domain: EPEVTQTPSHQVTQMGQEVILRCVPISNHLYFYWYRQILGQKVEFLVSFYNNEISEKSEIFDDQFSVERPDGSNFTLKIRSTKLEDSAMYFCASSVIRDRGPRQYFGPGTRLTVT.

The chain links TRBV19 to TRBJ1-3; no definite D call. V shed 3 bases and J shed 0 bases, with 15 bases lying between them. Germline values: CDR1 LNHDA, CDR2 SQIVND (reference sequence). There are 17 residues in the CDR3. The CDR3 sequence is CASSILRPSYSGNTIYF. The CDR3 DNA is TGTGCCAGTAGTATTCTGCGTCCGTCCTACTCTGGAAACACCATATATTTT.

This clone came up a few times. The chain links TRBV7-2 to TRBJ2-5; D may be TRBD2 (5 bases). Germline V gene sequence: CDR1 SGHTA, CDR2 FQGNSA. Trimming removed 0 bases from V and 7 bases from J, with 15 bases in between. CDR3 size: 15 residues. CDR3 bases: TGTGCCAGCAGCTTAGCGGCCAGCGGAGGAGGGACCCAGTACTTC. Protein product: CASSLAASGGGTQYF.

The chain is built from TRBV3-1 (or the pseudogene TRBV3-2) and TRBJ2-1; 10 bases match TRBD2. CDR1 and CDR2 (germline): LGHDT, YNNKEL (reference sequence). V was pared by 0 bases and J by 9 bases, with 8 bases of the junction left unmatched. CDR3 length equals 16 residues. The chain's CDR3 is CASSQDRPSGSPEQFF. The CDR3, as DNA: TGTGCCAGCAGCCAAGATCGCCCTAGCGGGAGCCCTGAGCAGTTCTTC.

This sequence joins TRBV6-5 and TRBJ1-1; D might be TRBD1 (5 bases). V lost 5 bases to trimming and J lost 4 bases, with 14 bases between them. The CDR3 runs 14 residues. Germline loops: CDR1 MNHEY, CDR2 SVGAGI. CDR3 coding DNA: TGTGCCAGCAGTCCGGGACTCCTCGGCACTGAAGCTTTCTTT. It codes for CASSPGLLGTEAFF.

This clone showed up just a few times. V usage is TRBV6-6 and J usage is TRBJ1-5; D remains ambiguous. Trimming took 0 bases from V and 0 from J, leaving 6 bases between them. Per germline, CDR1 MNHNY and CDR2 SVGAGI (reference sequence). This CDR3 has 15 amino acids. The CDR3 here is CASSYSGNSNQPQHF. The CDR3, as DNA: TGTGCCAGCAGTTACTCCGGTAATAGCAATCAGCCCCAGCATTTT.

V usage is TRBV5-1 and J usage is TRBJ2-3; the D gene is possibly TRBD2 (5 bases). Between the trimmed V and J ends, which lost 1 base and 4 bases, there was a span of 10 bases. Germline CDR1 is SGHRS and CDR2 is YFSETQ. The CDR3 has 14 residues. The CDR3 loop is CASSLRDGSDTQYF. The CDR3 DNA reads TGCGCCAGCAGCTTGCGGGATGGATCAGATACGCAGTATTTT.

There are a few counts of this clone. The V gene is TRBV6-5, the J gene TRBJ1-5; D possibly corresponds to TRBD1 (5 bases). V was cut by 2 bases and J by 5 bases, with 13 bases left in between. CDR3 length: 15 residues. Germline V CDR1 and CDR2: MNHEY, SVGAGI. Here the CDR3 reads CASSYGHPTDQPQHF. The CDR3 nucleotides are TGTGCCAGCAGTTACGGACATCCTACCGATCAGCCCCAGCATTTT.

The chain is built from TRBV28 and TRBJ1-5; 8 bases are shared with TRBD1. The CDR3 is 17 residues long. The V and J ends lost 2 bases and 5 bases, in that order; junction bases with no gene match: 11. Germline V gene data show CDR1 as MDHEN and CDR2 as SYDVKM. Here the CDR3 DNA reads TGTGCCAGCAGTTTACACAGGGGGGAGGGGTTGGATCAGCCCCAGCATTTT. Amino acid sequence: CASSLHRGEGLDQPQHF. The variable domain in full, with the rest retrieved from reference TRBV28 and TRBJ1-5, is DVKVTQSSRYLVKRTGEKVFLECVQDMDHENMFWYRQDPGLGLRLIYFSYDVKMKEKGDIPEGYSVSREKKERFSLILESASTNQTSMYLCASSLHRGEGLDQPQHFGDGTRLSIL.